These 32 T cell receptor beta chains were all obtained from the same sample, sequenced in a study of cytomegalovirus exposure and HLA in healthy donors (TCRdb year 2017). The library was made by the immunoSEQ multiplex PCR assay. For the multiplex PCR, a mixture combining 60 forward primers for TCR Vbeta segments and 13 reverse primers for TCR Jbeta segments was used. What TCRdb holds here is the immuneACCESS table cut down to in-frame rearrangements. Part of the clones is not present; checked against another copy, under half of the missing clones reflect an unresolved V gene, and the others are unexplained. Within this sample are under 150,000 clones, with approximately 80% of them counted one time only. The top ten clones comprise 3.5% to 5% of the sample. Sample: PBMCs. Receptors were obtained from a man between 18 and 35 years old in good health and CMV-seronegative.

This clone was detected a few times. The chain employs TRBV2 and TRBJ1-5; D call uncertain. With 5 bases removed from V and 5 bases from J, the gap between germline ends came to 10 bases. CDR1 is SNHLY and CDR2 is FYNNEI in the germline V gene. This CDR3 has 13 residues. The CDR3 region is CASSRESDQPQHF. In DNA, the CDR3 is TGTGCCAGCAGTCGGGAAAGCGATCAGCCCCAGCATTTT.

This chain links TRBV27 with TRBJ2-7; 7 bases map to TRBD1. The CDR3 runs to 13 residues. After removal of 8 bases from V and 2 bases from J, the junction contained 6 bases not matched to a gene. The germline CDR1 and CDR2 sequences are MNHEY and SMNVEV (reference sequence). Here the CDR3 reads CASDDRATYEQYF. The CDR3 coding sequence is TGTGCCAGCGATGACAGGGCCACCTACGAGCAGTACTTC.

V and J are TRBV5-1 and TRBJ2-3, with D perhaps TRBD2 (5 bases). Germline V gene data show CDR1 as SGHRS and CDR2 as YFSETQ. The germline V and J ends were trimmed by 6 bases and 4 bases, with 9 bases remaining between them. CDR3 size: 12 residues. The DNA of the CDR3 is TGCGCCAGCAAAGCCGGGGCAGATACGCAGTATTTT. Encoded protein: CASKAGADTQYF. The variable domain in full, completed from reference TRBV5-1 and TRBJ2-3, reads KAGVTQTPRYLIKTRGQQVTLSCSPISGHRSVSWYQQTPGQGLQFLFEYFSETQRNKGNFPGRFSGRQFSNSRSEMNVSTLELGDSALYLCASKAGADTQYFGPGTRLTVL.

The rearrangement links TRBV5-1 to TRBJ2-6, with D maybe TRBD1 (6 bases). The V gene lost 4 bases and the J gene lost 4 bases, with 21 bases spanning the gap. This CDR3 spans 18 amino acids. In germline, CDR1 is SGHRS, CDR2 YFSETQ. The CDR3 bases are TGCGCCAGCAGCCAGGGTAGGGGGTTTCAATCAGGGGCCAACGTCCTGACTTTC. It translates to CASSQGRGFQSGANVLTF.

The rearrangement joins TRBV4-1 to TRBJ1-1, with 7 bases identical to TRBD1. This CDR3 contains 14 residues. Germline lookup yields CDR1 MGHRA and CDR2 YSYEKL. V shed 2 bases and J 4 bases; nucleotides not matched to a gene: 4. CDR3 sequence: CASSQIRGPTEAFF. The CDR3 DNA follows: TGCGCCAGCAGCCAAATTAGGGGGCCCACTGAAGCTTTCTTT.

This clone was seen a single time. The rearrangement uses TRBV7-2 and TRBJ1-1; possible D gene TRBD1, 6 bases. The CDR3 loop spans 15 amino acids. With 6 bases removed from V and 3 bases from J, the gap between germline ends came to 17 bases. CDR1 and CDR2 from the germline V gene are SGHTA and FQGNSA. The CDR3 sequence: CASSRIRGRDTEAFF. CDR3 nucleotide sequence: TGTGCCAGCAGTCGAATCAGGGGTCGGGACACTGAAGCTTTCTTT.

V and J are TRBV11-3 and TRBJ1-1; D unclear. The CDR3 totals 15 residues. Germline CDR1 SGHNT, CDR2 YENEEA. V gave up 4 bases and J gave up 1 base, with 13 bases separating them. The CDR3 is CASSSFGVGNTEAFF. The CDR3 DNA reads as TGTGCCAGCAGCTCCTTCGGGGTAGGGAACACTGAAGCTTTCTTT.

This chain joins TRBV29-1 and TRBJ1-2; D gene ambiguous. The CDR3 consists of 13 residues. Trimming stripped 5 bases from V and 7 bases from J, with 17 bases between. The germline V gene encodes CDR1 SQVTM and CDR2 ANQGSEA. For the CDR3, the DNA is TGCAGCGTTCTTTCCAGAGGAATGGGTGGCTACACCTTC. Translated: CSVLSRGMGGYTF.

This chain uses TRBV27 with TRBJ1-1; TRBD1 matches 11 bases. The V gene's germline CDR1 is MNHEY and CDR2 SMNVEV (reference sequence). The trim removed 5 bases at V and 7 bases at J, leaving 6 bases unmatched. This CDR3 is built from 14 residues. The CDR3 nucleotides are TGTGCCAGCAGTCGAGGGACAGGGGGATATGAAGCTTTCTTT. Translating gives CASSRGTGGYEAFF.

As DNA, the CDR3 is TGTGCCAGCAGCGTAGGGGGGGATCAAAACATTCAGTACTTC. Translation: CASSVGGDQNIQYF. V is TRBV9 and J is TRBJ2-4; tentative D call: TRBD2 (6 bases). V lost 0 bases and J 5 bases, leaving 9 bases between the germline ends. This CDR3 is built from 14 residues. Germline V gives CDR1 SGDLS, CDR2 YYNGEE.

The chain recombines TRBV7-9 with TRBJ2-2; D is unclear. The CDR3 extends over 16 amino acids. V lost 0 bases and J 0 bases, leaving 8 bases between the germline ends. Germline CDR1 SEHNR, CDR2 FQNEAQ (reference sequence). CDR3 bases: TGTGCCAGCAGCTTAGCTGTCGGGTCGAACACCGGGGAGCTGTTTTTT. Amino acid sequence: CASSLAVGSNTGELFF. Full variable domain (rest looked up from reference TRBV7-9 and TRBJ2-2): DTGVSQNPRHKITKRGQNVTFRCDPISEHNRLYWYRQTLGQGPEFLTYFQNEAQLEKSRLLSDRFSAERPKGSFSTLEIQRTEQGDSAMYLCASSLAVGSNTGELFFGEGSRLTVL.

In its sample, this clone was seen a few times. V and J are TRBV5-1 and TRBJ1-5; D call uncertain. This CDR3 is built from 15 residues. CDR1 is SGHRS and CDR2 is YFSETQ in the germline V gene. V dropped 0 bases and J dropped 5 bases, with 12 bases sitting between them. The CDR3 DNA reads as TGCGCCAGCAGCTTGGAGGGAGGGAGCTATCAGCCCCAGCATTTT. This codes for CASSLEGGSYQPQHF.

The gene calls are TRBV7-3 and TRBJ1-2; 12 positions match TRBD1. CDR3 size: 16 residues. Trimming took 5 bases from V and 6 from J; bases not matched to a gene: 10. The germline V gene encodes CDR1 SGHTA and CDR2 FQGTGA. DNA for the CDR3: TGTGCCAGCAGCATCACCGGGACAGGGGGCTCGGATGGCTACACCTTC. Translation gives CASSITGTGGSDGYTF. Filled out from reference TRBV7-3 and TRBJ1-2, the complete variable domain reads GAGVSQTPSNKVTEKGKYVELRCDPISGHTALYWYRQSLGQGPEFLIYFQGTGAADDSGLPNDRFFAVRPEGSVSTLKIQRTERGDSAVYLCASSITGTGGSDGYTFGSGTRLTVV.

The V call is TRBV15, the J call TRBJ1-5; TRBD1 matches 8 bases. CDR3 length equals 15 residues. Losses at the gene ends were 4 bases for V and 6 bases for J; bases not matched to a gene: 8. CDR1 is LNHNV and CDR2 is YYDKDF in the germline V gene (reference sequence). CDR3 bases: TGTGCCACCAGCAAAAAGGACGGGACAGGTCAGCCCCAGCATTTT. This translates into CATSKKDGTGQPQHF.

The chain has TRBV5-1 and TRBJ2-1; TRBD2 matches 12 bases. Germline CDR1 is SGHRS and CDR2 is YFSETQ. The junction had 2 bases not matched to a gene; V was cut back by 0 bases and J by 4 bases. There are 16 residues in the CDR3. This CDR3 is CASSLGGLAGYNEQFF. As DNA, the CDR3 is TGCGCCAGCAGCTTGGGCGGACTAGCGGGATACAATGAGCAGTTCTTC.

This sequence joins TRBV2 and TRBJ1-5; the match to TRBD1 covers 8 bases. V lost 1 base, J lost 0 bases, and 8 bases stayed unmatched. CDR1 SNHLY and CDR2 FYNNEI come from the germline V gene. CDR3 length: 18 residues. The CDR3 nucleotides are TGTGCCAGCAGTGAAGAACGGACAGGGACTTATAGCAATCAGCCCCAGCATTTT. Translated: CASSEERTGTYSNQPQHF.

Written as DNA, the CDR3 is TGTGCCATCAGTGCTGCGGGGGGGCCCGGGAACGAGCAGTACTTC. Amino acid sequence: CAISAAGGPGNEQYF. The chain links TRBV10-3 to TRBJ2-7; 9 bases match TRBD2. The CDR3 is made up of 15 amino acids. Germline values: CDR1 ENHRY, CDR2 SYGVKD. With V trimmed by 4 bases and J by 5 bases, 9 bases remained unmatched.

This sequence joins TRBV5-4 and TRBJ1-2; D might be TRBD1 (5 bases). The CDR3 sequence is 14 residues long. V was cut by 0 bases and J by 4 bases, with 10 bases left in between. CDR1 is SGHNT, CDR2 YYREEE, per germline (reference sequence). The CDR3 coding sequence is TGTGCCAGCAGCTTGGGCTCGGGGGTCTATGGCTACACCTTC. It yields the protein CASSLGSGVYGYTF.

V and J are TRBV27 and TRBJ2-7, with 11 bases fitting TRBD1. Trimming took 3 bases from V and 3 from J; bases not matched to a gene: 4. The CDR3 extends over 15 amino acids. CDR1 and CDR2 (germline): MNHEY, SMNVEV (reference sequence). CDR3 coding DNA: TGTGCCAGCAGTTTGGTGGACAGGGGGCACTACGAGCAGTACTTC. Translating gives CASSLVDRGHYEQYF.

This clone was counted a few times. The chain combines TRBV28 with TRBJ1-1; 9 bases agree with TRBD1. The V and J ends lost 5 bases and 7 bases, in that order; junction bases with no gene match: 11. The germline V gene has CDR1 MDHEN and CDR2 SYDVKM. The CDR3 extends over 15 amino acids. This CDR3 is CASSQTGTGFLEAFF. As DNA, the CDR3 is TGTGCCAGCAGTCAGACCGGGACAGGGTTCCTTGAAGCTTTCTTT. Together with reference TRBV28 and TRBJ1-1, the CDR3 gives the full variable domain: DVKVTQSSRYLVKRTGEKVFLECVQDMDHENMFWYRQDPGLGLRLIYFSYDVKMKEKGDIPEGYSVSREKKERFSLILESASTNQTSMYLCASSQTGTGFLEAFFGQGTRLTVV.

V gene TRBV7-2 combines with J gene TRBJ2-7; 11 bases map to TRBD2. J gave up 5 bases and V 3 bases, and 6 bases lay outside the gene matches. This CDR3 region has 15 residues. Germline V gene lookup returns CDR1 SGHTA and CDR2 FQGNSA. CDR3 sequence: CASSLTSGTQNEQYF. In DNA form, the CDR3 reads TGTGCCAGCAGCTTGACTAGCGGGACGCAGAACGAGCAGTACTTC.

This clone has just a few counts. The chain employs TRBV18 and TRBJ1-5, with 10 bases lining up with TRBD1. J gave up 7 bases and V 2 bases, and 11 bases lay outside the gene matches. CDR1 is KGHSH, CDR2 LQKENI, per germline. This CDR3 has 17 amino acids. CDR3 in amino acids: CASSPVWTGGGGQPQHF. The DNA for the CDR3 is TGTGCCAGCTCACCAGTCTGGACAGGGGGAGGAGGCCAGCCCCAGCATTTT.

The rearrangement links TRBV4-1 to TRBJ2-1; 10 nucleotides match TRBD2. J was trimmed by 2 bases and V by 3 bases; bases with no gene match: 4. There are 16 residues in the CDR3. Per germline, CDR1 MGHRA and CDR2 YSYEKL. CDR3 in DNA: TGCGCCAGCAGCCACAACCTAGCGGGAGCCTACAATGAGCAGTTCTTC. Translated, it gives CASSHNLAGAYNEQFF.

The chain recombines TRBV27 with TRBJ2-3; 7 bases line up with TRBD2. Trimming cost V 8 bases and J 0 bases; bases outside gene matches: 11. This CDR3 has 16 amino acids. CDR1 and CDR2 from the germline V gene are MNHEY and SMNVEV (reference sequence). The CDR3 loop is CASATLAGVSTDTQYF. The CDR3, as DNA: TGTGCCAGCGCAACCTTGGCGGGAGTTAGCACAGATACGCAGTATTTT.

The chain carries TRBV7-2 and TRBJ1-3, with unresolved D. CDR3 size: 16 residues. Germline lookup yields CDR1 SGHTA and CDR2 FQGNSA. Trimming stripped 5 bases from V and 0 bases from J, with 14 bases between. This CDR3 is CASSLQTPHSGNTIYF. The CDR3 DNA is TGTGCCAGCAGCCTCCAGACACCACACTCTGGAAACACCATATATTTT.

DNA of the CDR3: TGCGCCAGCAGTGGGGCTAGCGGGGAACTTTACGAGCAGTACTTC. Amino acids: CASSGASGELYEQYF. The rearrangement links TRBV10-2 to TRBJ2-7; 9 nucleotides line up with TRBD2. The CDR3 consists of 15 residues. V was clipped by 4 bases and J by 4 bases; unmatched bases: 8. CDR1 and CDR2 (germline): WSHSY, SAAADI.

The rearrangement links TRBV2 to TRBJ2-5; 7 bases agree with TRBD2. The CDR3 has 16 residues. CDR1 and CDR2 (germline): SNHLY, FYNNEI. Trimming removed 6 bases from V and 0 bases from J; junction bases left unmatched: 10. As DNA, the CDR3 is TGTGCCAGCAGCGTTGGGGGGGTTATATACCAAGAGACCCAGTACTTC. Encoded protein: CASSVGGVIYQETQYF. Full variable domain (outside the CDR3, taken from reference TRBV2 and TRBJ2-5): EPEVTQTPSHQVTQMGQEVILRCVPISNHLYFYWYRQILGQKVEFLVSFYNNEISEKSEIFDDQFSVERPDGSNFTLKIRSTKLEDSAMYFCASSVGGVIYQETQYFGPGTRLLVL.

This clone has just a few counts. This chain joins TRBV19 and TRBJ2-5, with 8 bases matching TRBD1. The CDR3 runs to 15 residues. V lost 4 bases to trimming and J lost 5 bases; unmatched junction nucleotides: 9. Germline V gives CDR1 LNHDA, CDR2 SQIVND (reference sequence). The CDR3 sequence is CASSRLQGEWETQYF. In DNA form, the CDR3 reads TGTGCCAGTAGTAGGTTACAGGGGGAATGGGAGACCCAGTACTTC.

The V gene is TRBV11-3, the J gene TRBJ2-7, with 11 bases aligning to TRBD1. The V gene's germline CDR1 is SGHNT and CDR2 YENEEA. The junction had 0 bases not matched to a gene; V was cut back by 3 bases and J by 5 bases. This CDR3 is built from 13 residues. The CDR3 DNA sequence: TGTGCCAGCAGCTTGGGACAGGGGGACGAGCAGTACTTC. It translates to CASSLGQGDEQYF.

This clone was detected only a few times. CDR3 sequence reads: CASSQGRGQGHYEQYF. Here the CDR3 DNA reads TGCGCCAGCAGCCAAGGGAGGGGACAGGGCCACTACGAGCAGTACTTC. The chain combines TRBV4-1 with TRBJ2-7; 9 nucleotides agree with TRBD1. The CDR3 contains 16 residues. The V segment lost 1 base and the J segment 3 bases; nucleotides outside the gene matches: 7. Germline V gene sequence: CDR1 MGHRA, CDR2 YSYEKL.

This chain connects TRBV29-1 to TRBJ2-1; 7 bases match TRBD2. The CDR3 has 13 residues. V gave up 5 bases and J gave up 12 bases; unmatched junction bases: 13. Germline-derived CDR1 and CDR2 are SQVTM and ANQGSEA. Here the CDR3 DNA reads TGCAGCGTTCGAGGACTAGTGGTAGTTGGGCAGTTCTTC. Its protein product is CSVRGLVVVGQFF.

The chain joins TRBV11-2 to TRBJ2-5, with 8 bases fitting TRBD1. This CDR3 spans 18 amino acids. Germline CDR1 reads SGHAT; CDR2 reads FQNNGV. V trimming: 5 bases; J trimming: 4 bases; junction bases outside the gene matches: 18. The CDR3 reads CASSRLTQGAWVGETQYF. Here the CDR3 DNA reads TGTGCCAGCAGCCGACTCACCCAGGGGGCATGGGTCGGAGAGACCCAGTACTTC.